These T cell receptor beta chains were read from a single sample in a study of cytomegalovirus exposure and HLA in healthy donors. Profiling relied on immunoSEQ multiplex PCR, and the TCRdb table lists in-frame clones only, not all of them. Across 130,000 to 150,000 clones, the top ten clones capture 2% to 3% of the sample. The material sequenced was PBMCs. Receptor source: a man in his forties in good health and CMV-seronegative. CDR3s include the opening cysteine and the closing phenylalanine or tryptophan. D genes are given only for firm matches.

d_call j_call v_call cdr3_aa cdr3_nt
TRBD2 TRBJ2-1 TRBV18 CASSPSLLAGRTEQFF TGTGCCAGCTCACCGTCGTTACTAGCGGGACGAACTGAGCAGTTCTTC
- TRBJ2-7 TRBV11-2 CASSLQGRSYEQYF TGTGCCAGCAGCCTTCAGGGGCGTTCCTACGAGCAGTACTTC
- TRBJ2-7 TRBV19 CASSSQPRFPYEQYF TGTGCCAGTAGTTCACAGCCTCGATTTCCCTACGAGCAGTACTTC
- TRBJ2-4 TRBV2 CASSVDRAKNIQYF TGTGCCAGCAGTGTTGACAGGGCCAAAAACATTCAGTACTTC
TRBD1 TRBJ1-2 TRBV6-4 CASSDHGTESNYGYTF TGTGCCAGCAGTGATCACGGGACAGAATCTAACTATGGCTACACCTTC
- TRBJ2-7 TRBV1 CTSSLWTGGYEQYF TGCACCAGCAGCCTTTGGACAGGGGGCTACGAGCAGTACTTC
- TRBJ2-3 TRBV6-4 CASSSDGGSTDTQYF TGTGCCAGCAGTTCGGACGGAGGTAGCACAGATACGCAGTATTTT
- TRBJ2-3 TRBV7-9 CASSLIQGRTDTQYF TGTGCCAGCAGCTTAATCCAGGGGCGGACAGATACGCAGTATTTT
TRBD2 TRBJ2-3 TRBV5-1 CASSLPTSPGSTDTQYF TGCGCCAGCAGCCTCCCGACTAGCCCGGGGAGCACAGATACGCAGTATTTT
- TRBJ2-3 TRBV25-1 CASSAGTDTQYF TGTGCCAGCAGTGCCGGCACAGATACGCAGTATTTT
TRBD1 TRBJ2-7 TRBV5-1 CASSRAGQGYEQYF TGCGCCAGCAGCCGGGCGGGACAGGGATACGAGCAGTACTTC
TRBD1 TRBJ2-1 TRBV10-3 CAITTGQGMNEQFF TGTGCCATCACCACCGGACAGGGGATGAATGAGCAGTTCTTC
TRBD1 TRBJ2-3 TRBV9 CASSVVAGGGTDTQYF TGTGCCAGCAGCGTAGTGGCAGGGGGCGGCACAGATACGCAGTATTTT
TRBD1 TRBJ2-1 TRBV5-1 CASSTTSGTGLYNEQFF TGCGCCAGCAGCACGACGAGTGGGACAGGGCTGTACAATGAGCAGTTCTTC
- TRBJ1-6 TRBV5-1 CASSLAGHSNSPLHF TGCGCCAGCAGCTTGGCGGGACATTCAAATTCACCCCTCCACTTT
TRBD1 TRBJ1-6 TRBV4-1 CASSRFQDRGSSPLHF TGCGCCAGCAGCCGATTTCAGGACAGGGGAAGTTCACCCCTCCACTTT
TRBD1 TRBJ2-7 TRBV27 CASSLGTGRVGNEQYF TGTGCCAGCAGTTTGGGGACAGGAAGGGTTGGGAACGAGCAGTACTTC
- TRBJ1-4 TRBV4-2 CASSPSTRGGEKLFF TGTGCCAGCAGCCCATCGACCCGGGGAGGGGAAAAACTGTTTTTT
- TRBJ2-1 TRBV4-3 CASSQDGGSYNEQFF TGCGCCAGCAGCCAAGACGGGGGCTCCTACAATGAGCAGTTCTTC
- TRBJ2-7 TRBV6-1 CASSVEGEGSYEQYF TGTGCCAGCAGTGTGGAGGGGGAGGGCTCCTACGAGCAGTACTTC
- TRBJ2-6 TRBV7-3 CASSITPGLGANVLTF TGTGCCAGCAGCATAACTCCAGGGTTAGGGGCCAACGTCCTGACTTTC
TRBD1 TRBJ2-7 TRBV18 CASSPSDRVVYEQYF TGTGCCAGCTCACCCTCGGACAGGGTCGTATACGAGCAGTACTTC
TRBD1 TRBJ2-3 TRBV2 CASSPRVQGALGTDTQYF TGTGCCAGCTCGCCACGAGTACAGGGGGCATTGGGCACAGATACGCAGTATTTT
- TRBJ1-5 TRBV7-8 CASSLLGGSNQPQHF TGTGCCAGCAGCTTACTCGGGGGTAGCAATCAGCCCCAGCATTTT
TRBD1 TRBJ2-7 TRBV9 CASSSGQGVSIYEQYF TGTGCCAGCAGCTCCGGACAGGGTGTGAGTATATACGAGCAGTACTTC
- TRBJ2-1 TRBV5-4 CASSLGGPYQGEQFF TGTGCCAGCAGCTTGGGGGGGCCCTATCAAGGTGAGCAGTTCTTC
- TRBJ1-2 TRBV7-9 CASSPNNYGYTF TGTGCCAGCAGTCCCAATAACTATGGCTACACCTTC
TRBD2 TRBJ2-1 TRBV7-3 CASSLTASGVNEQFF TGTGCCAGCAGCTTAACCGCTAGCGGGGTCAATGAGCAGTTCTTC
- TRBJ1-3 TRBV20-1 CSATGRNTIYF TGCAGTGCTACAGGTCGAAACACCATATATTTT
- TRBJ1-6 TRBV19 CASNSRPDNSPLHF TGTGCCAGTAATAGCCGACCCGATAATTCACCCCTCCACTTT
TRBD1 TRBJ1-2 TRBV7-9 CASSPGQGNYGYTF TGTGCCAGCAGCCCGGGACAGGGGAACTATGGCTACACCTTC
- TRBJ1-2 TRBV7-2 CASSTRQVLDYGYTF TGTGCCAGCAGCACCAGACAGGTACTCGACTATGGCTACACCTTC